A selection of T cell receptor beta chains follows, all from one sample in a study of CD4 T cells in relation to SARS-CoV-2 and coronaviruses. These receptors' antigens are unknown. TCRdb keeps only in-frame clones here, not all; method: immunoSEQ multiplex PCR. Here the sample spans about 40,000 clones, 77% being singletons. Sequencing input: memory CD4+ T cells from PBMCs, cultured in vitro. The receptor source for this set is an adult with COVID-19. The CDR3 runs from the conserved cysteine through the conserved F or W. D genes are given only for firm matches. Clone size is not always given. Where it is, it says once, few, many or a class for expanded clones.

>.|.|TRBJ2-7|TRBV19
CASSMRSGQSFSYEQYF
TGTGCCAGTAGTATGAGGTCAGGGCAGTCATTCTCCTACGAGCAGTACTTC
>.|TRBD2|TRBJ2-1|TRBV6-7
CASSYSRQGRWREDYNEQFF
TGTGCCAGCAGTTACTCGAGGCAGGGAAGGTGGCGGGAGGACTACAATGAGCAGTTCTTC
>.|.|TRBJ2-2|TRBV27
CASSRGQAELFF
TGTGCCAGCAGCCGGGGACAAGCGGAGCTGTTTTTT
>.|TRBD1|TRBJ1-3|TRBV30
CAWIWGRGKNTIYF
TGTGCCTGGATTTGGGGCAGGGGGAAGAACACCATATATTTT
>.|.|TRBJ2-5|TRBV6-5
CASSYSRGVETQYF
TGTGCCAGCAGTTACTCGAGGGGGGTTGAGACCCAGTACTTC
>.|.|TRBJ1-5|TRBV28
CASSYGDSNQPQHF
TGTGCCAGCAGTTATGGGGATAGCAATCAGCCCCAGCATTTT
>.|.|TRBJ1-5|TRBV5-4
CASSLQGQKPQHF
TGTGCCAGCAGCTTACAGGGCCAAAAGCCCCAGCATTTT
>.|TRBD2|TRBJ2-1|TRBV2
CASSRLAGAAWGEQFF
TGTGCCAGCAGTCGACTAGCGGGAGCAGCTTGGGGCGAGCAGTTCTTC
>.|TRBD2|TRBJ2-1|TRBV7-2
CASSLHSGSVGGEQFF
TGTGCCAGCAGCTTGCATAGCGGGAGTGTTGGTGGGGAGCAGTTCTTC
>once|TRBD1|TRBJ1-2|TRBV29-1
CSVTRDRGRWVLF
TGCAGCGTTACACGGGACAGGGGGCGATGGGTTCTCTTC
>.|.|TRBJ2-2|TRBV5-1
CASSTGINTGELFF
TGCGCCAGCAGCACCGGGATCAACACCGGGGAGCTGTTTTTT
>.|TRBD2|TRBJ2-7|TRBV6-2/TRBV6-3
CASSYAPWLREVYEQYF
TGTGCCAGCAGTTACGCCCCGTGGTTGCGGGAGGTCTACGAGCAGTACTTC
>.|.|TRBJ2-1|TRBV28
CASRGGPAYNEQFF
TGTGCCAGCAGGGGGGGACCAGCCTACAATGAGCAGTTCTTC
>.|.|TRBJ2-3|TRBV15
CATSRGGDADTQYF
TGTGCCACCAGCAGAGGGGGAGACGCAGATACGCAGTATTTT
>.|TRBD2|TRBJ2-7|TRBV11-2
CASSVQTSGRIPYEQYF
TGTGCCAGCAGCGTACAAACTAGCGGGAGGATCCCCTACGAGCAGTACTTC
>.|.|TRBJ1-6|TRBV20-1
CSASNSNSYNSPLHF
TGCAGTGCTAGTAACAGCAACTCCTATAATTCACCCCTCCACTTT
>.|.|TRBJ2-5|TRBV3-1/TRBV3-2
CASSQGNSNAGETQYF
TGTGCCAGCAGCCAAGGGAACTCAAATGCCGGGGAGACCCAGTACTTC
>.|.|TRBJ2-7|TRBV9
CASSETQGGYEQYF
TGTGCCAGCAGCGAGACCCAGGGGGGTTACGAGCAGTACTTC
>.|.|TRBJ1-1|TRBV28
CASRRGTEAFF
TGTGCCTCCCGGCGGGGCACTGAAGCTTTCTTT
>.|TRBD2|TRBJ2-7|TRBV6-5
CASSPRRREVYEQYF
TGTGCCAGCAGTCCCCGGAGGCGGGAGGTCTACGAGCAGTACTTC
>.|TRBD2|TRBJ2-5|TRBV28
CASSSISGTSGRVQETQYF
TGTGCCAGCAGTTCAATTTCCGGGACTAGCGGGAGGGTTCAAGAGACCCAGTACTTC
>.|.|TRBJ1-5|TRBV10-3
CAISVSGNNQPQHF
TGTGCCATCAGTGTGTCAGGGAACAATCAGCCCCAGCATTTT
>few|.|TRBJ1-1|TRBV30
CAWSGGGTTEAFF
TGTGCCTGGAGCGGTGGGGGTACCACTGAAGCTTTCTTT
>.|TRBD2|TRBJ2-1|TRBV5-1
CASSSGLAGGLYGEQFF
TGCGCCAGCAGCTCGGGACTAGCGGGAGGGCTCTACGGTGAGCAGTTCTTC
>.|TRBD2|TRBJ2-3|TRBV5-1
CASSGTSWDTQYF
TGCGCCAGCAGCGGGACTAGCTGGGATACGCAGTATTTT
>.|.|TRBJ2-3|TRBV5-1
CASSLSGTDTQYF
TGCGCCAGCAGCTTGTCGGGAACAGATACGCAGTATTTT
>.|TRBD2|TRBJ2-1|TRBV9
CASSKGLAEGYEQFF
TGTGCCAGCAGCAAGGGACTAGCGGAGGGGTATGAGCAGTTCTTC
>few|TRBD1|TRBJ1-1|TRBV3-1/TRBV3-2
CASSQTPGQREAFF
TGTGCCAGCAGCCAAACACCGGGACAGAGAGAAGCTTTCTTT
>.|.|TRBJ2-5|TRBV12-3/TRBV12-4
CASSKTSAETQYF
TGTGCCAGCAGCAAGACTAGTGCAGAGACCCAGTACTTC
>.|.|TRBJ1-2|TRBV29-1
CSVADSYGYTF
TGCAGCGTTGCCGATTCCTATGGCTACACCTTC
>.|.|TRBJ2-2|TRBV30
CAWSARAGELFF
TGTGCCTGGAGCGCGAGGGCCGGGGAGCTGTTTTTT
>few|TRBD1|TRBJ2-3|TRBV18
CASSPGQGTSADTQYF
TGTGCCAGCTCACCGGGACAGGGGACCTCGGCAGATACGCAGTATTTT
>once|.|TRBJ1-1|TRBV27
CASRQGNTEAFF
TGTGCCAGCAGGCAGGGGAACACTGAAGCTTTCTTT
>.|TRBD2|TRBJ2-1|TRBV6-4
CASSESVGLAGGDNEQFF
TGTGCCAGCAGTGAAAGTGTAGGACTAGCGGGAGGGGACAATGAGCAGTTCTTC
>once|.|TRBJ1-2|TRBV12-3/TRBV12-4
CASSPAGKEGYTF
TGTGCCAGCAGTCCGGCCGGGAAAGAAGGCTACACCTTC
>.|.|TRBJ2-5|TRBV11-2
CASSSRARETQYF
TGTGCCAGCAGCTCCAGGGCCCGAGAGACCCAGTACTTC
>.|.|TRBJ2-1|TRBV7-9
CASSPRQGPSSYNEQFF
TGTGCCAGCAGCCCCCGCCAGGGGCCCAGCTCCTACAATGAGCAGTTCTTC
>.|TRBD1|TRBJ2-5|TRBV5-6
CASSPMTGYKTQYF
TGTGCCAGCAGCCCTATGACAGGGTATAAGACCCAGTACTTC
>.|.|TRBJ2-3|TRBV5-1
CASSPTALPTDTQYF
TGCGCCAGCAGCCCTACCGCCCTCCCGACAGATACGCAGTATTTT
>.|.|TRBJ1-1|TRBV7-8
CASSSRPTEAFF
TGTGCCAGCAGCTCCAGACCAACTGAAGCTTTCTTT
>.|.|TRBJ2-7|TRBV5-6
CASSPDSSYEQYF
TGTGCCAGCAGCCCGGACAGTTCCTACGAGCAGTACTTC
>.|TRBD2|TRBJ2-1|TRBV27
CASSSYGTSRSEQFF
TGTGCCAGCAGTTCATACGGGACTAGTAGGAGTGAGCAGTTCTTC
>.|.|TRBJ2-1|TRBV5-1
CASSLGVLRLVYNEQFF
TGCGCCAGCAGCTTGGGGGTTCTCCGCTTGGTGTACAATGAGCAGTTCTTC
>.|.|TRBJ2-7|TRBV4-1
CASSYRVGAGVAHYEQYF
TGCGCCAGCAGCTACAGGGTGGGTGCGGGAGTAGCCCACTACGAGCAGTACTTC
>.|TRBD1|TRBJ2-4|TRBV29-1
CSALGDRGLENIQYF
TGCAGCGCCCTTGGGGACAGGGGTTTAGAAAACATTCAGTACTTC
>.|.|TRBJ1-6|TRBV7-8
CASSPRRVNSPLHF
TGTGCCAGCAGCCCCCGCAGGGTAAATTCACCCCTCCACTTT
>.|.|TRBJ1-2|TRBV6-2/TRBV6-3
CASSGMEGYTF
TGTGCCAGCAGTGGCATGGAGGGCTACACCTTC
>.|TRBD2|TRBJ2-2|TRBV7-2
CASRGTSGSVTGELFF
TGTGCCAGCAGGGGGACTAGCGGGAGCGTCACCGGGGAGCTGTTTTTT
>.|TRBD1|TRBJ2-3|TRBV18
CASSPPRSGGGDTQYF
TGTGCCAGCTCACCACCTAGGTCAGGGGGCGGTGATACGCAGTATTTT
>.|.|TRBJ1-1|TRBV2
CASLGVGNTEAFF
TGTGCCAGCCTAGGGGTGGGGAACACTGAAGCTTTCTTT
>.|TRBD2|TRBJ2-1|TRBV7-3
CASSSGTSGSGYNEQFF
TGTGCCAGCAGCTCCGGGACTAGCGGGAGTGGTTACAATGAGCAGTTCTTC
>.|TRBD2|TRBJ2-2|TRBV2
CASRAGGPNGELFF
TGTGCCAGCAGAGCGGGAGGGCCCAACGGGGAGCTGTTTTTT